The T cell receptor (beta chain) described here comes from a study of blood T cell repertoires in COVID-19 (dated by TCRdb to about 2020). Study-wide context: Samples covering the acute and convalescent phases of COVID-19 were provided by collaborators in the United States, Italy and Spain. The material from the prospective study consisted of cDNA or gDNA derived from T cells, B-cell-depleted T cells, or PBMCs. The dataset comprised deeply sampled blood TCRbeta repertoires from subjects exposed to, actively infected with, or recovered from COVID-19. The repertoires were released in a freely available public database meant as a resource for research on the immune response to SARS-CoV-2. The samples were drawn from two sources: the first 160 participants of the ongoing ImmuneRACE study, and 1,254 subjects contributed by 6 global collaborators. A de-identified subject ID, COVID-19 status, age in years and sex were almost always included in the sample metadata. Where available, HLA class I and class II types were taken from metadata supplied by the sample provider and were not determined by assay-based typing. Summary of the overall study and its limitations: How much clinical and demographic metadata was included differed by source and by participant, and the metadata was provided uncurated.

Notes on this clone: Its antigen specificity is not known. No base quality values were provided; no much bigger clone lies one nucleotide off.

Collaborating institutions collected whole blood in K2EDTA tubes following their own protocols. Collaborator samples were shipped for TCRbeta analysis as frozen whole blood, isolated PBMCs, or DNA extracted from either sample type. TCRbeta CDR3 regions were amplified from genomic DNA by means of the immunoSEQ Assay, a bias-controlled multiplex PCR. The source study handled its data this way. Nucleated cell counts per sample were estimated from amplification of reference gene primers within the assay. Sequence reads were collapsed and filtered to measure the absolute abundance of every unique TCRbeta CDR3 rearrangement. For each sample, productive Simpson clonality was calculated as the square root of Simpson's diversity index over productive rearrangements. The immuneACCESS repertoire file appears here via TCRdb, limited to in-frame rearrangements. These files lack a portion of the clones; in checked studies, under half of the deficit traces to unresolved V genes, and the cause of the others is not known. V, J and clone size are those of that table, while D and trimming were read from the DNA. The sample profile shows about 200,000 clones; over 70% of them were found once. The ten largest clones take up 4.5% to 7% of the sample.

This clonotype was obtained from a woman aged 65 to 85 with acute or convalescent COVID-19. The sample was peripheral blood.

The sequenced DNA: TGTGCCAGCAGCCTCGGGACTAGCGGGAGTAATAGGAATGAGCAGTTCTTC. It codes for CASSLGTSGSNRNEQFF. The chain links TRBV27 with TRBJ2-1, and 14 bases in between align with TRBD2. Compared with germline, V lacks 6 bases and J lacks 7 bases; bases without a gene match: 11. Per the germline V gene (reference sequence), MNHEY is the CDR1 and SMNVEV is the CDR2. Inclusive of the bounding cysteine and phenylalanine, the CDR3 is 17 residues long. The sequence is cut down to CDR3 DNA, 51 bases in frame from base 1.